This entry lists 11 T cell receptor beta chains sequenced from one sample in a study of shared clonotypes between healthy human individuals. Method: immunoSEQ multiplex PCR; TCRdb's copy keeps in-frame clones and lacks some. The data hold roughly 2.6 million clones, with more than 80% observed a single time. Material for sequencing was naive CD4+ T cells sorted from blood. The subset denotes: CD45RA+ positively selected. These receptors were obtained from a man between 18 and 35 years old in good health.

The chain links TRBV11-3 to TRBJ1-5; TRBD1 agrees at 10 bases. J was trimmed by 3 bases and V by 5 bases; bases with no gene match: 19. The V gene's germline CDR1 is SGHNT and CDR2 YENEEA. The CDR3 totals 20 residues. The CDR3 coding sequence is TGTGCCAGCAGCCCTAGGGGCCGGGACAGGGGCGCGCCGATCAATCAGCCCCAGCATTTT. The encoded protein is CASSPRGRDRGAPINQPQHF.

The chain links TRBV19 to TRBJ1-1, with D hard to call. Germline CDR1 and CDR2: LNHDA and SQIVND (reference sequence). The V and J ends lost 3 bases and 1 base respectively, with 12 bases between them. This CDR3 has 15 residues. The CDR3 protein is CASSISGHPNTEAFF. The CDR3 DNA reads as TGTGCCAGTAGTATTTCGGGTCACCCGAACACTGAAGCTTTCTTT.

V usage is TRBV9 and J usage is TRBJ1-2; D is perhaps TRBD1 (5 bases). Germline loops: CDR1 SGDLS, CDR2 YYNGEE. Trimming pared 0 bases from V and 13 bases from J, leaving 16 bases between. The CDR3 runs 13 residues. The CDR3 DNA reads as TGTGCCAGCAGCGTAGGAGGGACTGATCCCTCCACCTTC. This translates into CASSVGGTDPSTF.

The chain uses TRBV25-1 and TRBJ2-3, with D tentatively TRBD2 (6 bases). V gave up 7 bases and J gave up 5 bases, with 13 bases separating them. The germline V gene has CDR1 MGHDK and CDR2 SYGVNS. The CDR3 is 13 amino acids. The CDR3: CASMTLEGDTQYF. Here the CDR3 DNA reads TGTGCCAGCATGACGTTGGAGGGAGATACGCAGTATTTT.

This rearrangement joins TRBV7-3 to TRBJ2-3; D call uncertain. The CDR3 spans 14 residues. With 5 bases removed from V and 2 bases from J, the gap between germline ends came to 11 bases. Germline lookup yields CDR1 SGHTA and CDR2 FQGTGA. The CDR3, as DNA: TGTGCCAGCAGCCCAGGCTTAGACACAGATACGCAGTATTTT. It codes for CASSPGLDTDTQYF.

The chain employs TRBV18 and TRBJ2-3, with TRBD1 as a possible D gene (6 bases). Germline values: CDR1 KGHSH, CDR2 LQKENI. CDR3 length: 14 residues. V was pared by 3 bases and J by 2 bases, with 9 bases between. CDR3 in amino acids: CASSPQGPTDTQYF. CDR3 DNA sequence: TGTGCCAGCTCACCGCAGGGGCCCACAGATACGCAGTATTTT.

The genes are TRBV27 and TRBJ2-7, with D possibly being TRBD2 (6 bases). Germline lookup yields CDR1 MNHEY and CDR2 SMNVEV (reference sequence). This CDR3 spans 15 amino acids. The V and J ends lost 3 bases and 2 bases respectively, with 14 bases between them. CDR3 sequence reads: CASSLGAGRAYEQYF. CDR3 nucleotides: TGTGCCAGCAGTTTGGGCGCGGGGCGGGCCTACGAGCAGTACTTC.

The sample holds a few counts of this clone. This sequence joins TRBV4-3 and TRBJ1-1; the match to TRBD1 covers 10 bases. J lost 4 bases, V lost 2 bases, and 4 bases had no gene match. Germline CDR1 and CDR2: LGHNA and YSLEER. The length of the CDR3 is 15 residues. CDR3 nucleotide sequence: TGCGCCAGCAGCCAATTTCGGGACAGGGGCACTGAAGCTTTCTTT. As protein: CASSQFRDRGTEAFF.

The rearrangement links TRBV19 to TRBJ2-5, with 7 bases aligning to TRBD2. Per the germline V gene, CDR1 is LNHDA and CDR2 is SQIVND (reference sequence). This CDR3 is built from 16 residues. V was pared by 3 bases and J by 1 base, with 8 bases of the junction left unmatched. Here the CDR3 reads CASSMTAGASQETQYF. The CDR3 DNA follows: TGTGCCAGTAGTATGACGGCGGGAGCATCCCAAGAGACCCAGTACTTC.

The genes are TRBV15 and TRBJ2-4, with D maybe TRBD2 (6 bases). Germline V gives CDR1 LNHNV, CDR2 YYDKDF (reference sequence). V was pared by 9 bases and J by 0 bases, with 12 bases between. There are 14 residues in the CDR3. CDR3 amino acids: CATRENLAKNIQYF. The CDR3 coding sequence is TGTGCCACTCGGGAGAATCTAGCCAAAAACATTCAGTACTTC.

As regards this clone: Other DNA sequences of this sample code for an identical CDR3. The CDR3 DNA is TGTGCCAGCAGGGGAAGGGTGAACACTGAAGCTTTCTTT. Its translation: CASRGRVNTEAFF. The chain is built from TRBV6-5 and TRBJ1-1; D is undetermined. The CDR3 covers 13 residues. The germline V gene has CDR1 MNHEY and CDR2 SVGAGI. Deletions cut 6 bases from V and 0 bases from J, with 8 bases between.